Each of the 6 T cell receptor beta chains below was sequenced from the same sample in a study of beta chain features in type 1 diabetes (dated by TCRdb to the late 2010s). The library was built by means of the immunoSEQ multiplex PCR assay. The entire amount of isolated RNA was reverse transcribed using the High Capacity cDNA Reverse Transcription Kit, so the sequenced TCRB transcripts were expressed ones. TCRdb re-hosts the immuneACCESS table, in-frame sequences only. Its copies lack some clones; in the studies checked, an unresolved V gene accounts for under half of them, and the cause for the rest is not known. The table for this sample lists some 330,000 clones; around 10% of them were counted only once. The ten largest account for 0.015% of the sample. Specimen: naive CD4+ T cells from blood. The cell subset or site label corresponds to: true naive CD4+ T cells. Receptors originate from a woman in her 30s in good health.

This chain joins TRBV25-1 and TRBJ2-5; 9 positions match TRBD2. The J call is in doubt because the DNA end fits TRBJ2-7 better. The CDR3 contains 14 residues. The germline CDR1 and CDR2 sequences are MGHDK and SYGVNS. In DNA, the CDR3 is TGTGCCAGCAGTGAGACTAGCGGTCGGCTCGAGCAGTACTTC. Residues: CASSETSGRLEQYF.

This clone has only a few counts. This chain links TRBV27 with TRBJ1-5; D gene ambiguous. Germline CDR1 MNHEY, CDR2 SMNVEV (reference sequence). The CDR3 spans 13 residues. V lost 0 bases and J 7 bases, leaving 7 bases between the germline ends. The CDR3 here is CASSLSRSQPQHF. The CDR3 nucleotides read TGTGCCAGCAGTTTATCCCGGTCCCAGCCCCAGCATTTT.

V usage is TRBV7-2 and J usage is TRBJ2-3; 15 bases match TRBD2. CDR1 is SGHTA and CDR2 is FQGNSA in the germline V gene. CDR3 length: 18 amino acids. After removal of 1 base from V and 5 bases from J, the junction contained 7 bases not matched to a gene. DNA for the CDR3: TGTGCCAGCAGCTTAGTGGGGACTAGCGGGAGGCCCAGAGATACGCAGTATTTT. It codes for CASSLVGTSGRPRDTQYF.

This clone was detected a few times. The rearrangement joins TRBV5-6 to TRBJ1-2; possibly TRBD1 for D (5 bases). V gave up 6 bases and J gave up 5 bases, with 20 bases separating them. This CDR3 contains 15 residues. Germline V lookup: CDR1 SGHDT, CDR2 YYEEEE. The CDR3 is CASTVFSTGMYGYTF. The CDR3 DNA sequence: TGTGCCAGCACCGTATTCTCTACAGGAATGTATGGCTACACCTTC.

This chain joins TRBV10-3 and TRBJ2-1, with 8 bases identical to TRBD2. Germline loops: CDR1 ENHRY, CDR2 SYGVKD. The CDR3 totals 13 residues. J gave up 3 bases and V 9 bases, and 4 bases lay outside the gene matches. The CDR3 DNA sequence: TGTGCCATTGGGACTAGGGACTACAATGAGCAGTTCTTC. Translated, it gives CAIGTRDYNEQFF.

The chain combines TRBV7-2 with TRBJ2-7; TRBD2 aligns across 16 bases. The CDR3 totals 17 residues. Losses at the gene ends were 7 bases for V and 5 bases for J; bases not matched to a gene: 11. In germline, CDR1 is SGHTA, CDR2 FQGNSA. The chain's CDR3 is CASKPGLAGGVKHEQYF. For the CDR3, the DNA is TGTGCCAGCAAACCGGGACTAGCGGGAGGGGTCAAGCACGAGCAGTACTTC.